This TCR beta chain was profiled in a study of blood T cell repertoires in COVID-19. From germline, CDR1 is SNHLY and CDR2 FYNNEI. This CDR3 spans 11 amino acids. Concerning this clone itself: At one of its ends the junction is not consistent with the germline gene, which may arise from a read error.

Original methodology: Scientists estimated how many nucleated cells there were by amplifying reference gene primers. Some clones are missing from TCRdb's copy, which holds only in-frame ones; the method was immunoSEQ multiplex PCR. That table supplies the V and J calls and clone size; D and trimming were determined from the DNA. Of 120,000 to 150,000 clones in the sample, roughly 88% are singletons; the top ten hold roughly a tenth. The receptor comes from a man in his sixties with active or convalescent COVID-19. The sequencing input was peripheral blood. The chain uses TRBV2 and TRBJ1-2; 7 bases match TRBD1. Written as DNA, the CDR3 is TGTGCCAGCAATGAAGGGGGCGGCTACACCTTC. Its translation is CASNEGGGYTF.